Listed here are 27 T cell receptor beta chains from one sample, sequenced in a study of regulatory T cells in long-lasting Graves disease. CDR3-region Arm-PCR and iRepertoire HTBI primers produced the TCR beta libraries. TCRdb reanalysed the multiplex PCR reads using MiXCR and keeps one entry per CDR3 protein. The sample carries 400,000 to 550,000 distinct CDR3 sequences, 16% recorded once. Time point noted: newly diagnosed GD, antithyroid drugs for less than 3 months. Researchers made the TCR library from RNA that was extracted from PBMCs. These data were also filed under a second study, of T cells in Graves' hyperthyroidism and ophthalmopathy.

The specimen was peripheral blood mononuclear cells (PBMCs), collected at new diagnosis, from a patient treated with antithyroid drugs. These receptor sequences come from a woman aged 30 to 39 with Graves disease.

This clonotype was detected many times. The chain couples TRBV27 to TRBJ2-3; 10 bases fit TRBD2. The CDR3 loop spans 15 amino acids. CDR1 and CDR2 (germline): MNHEY, SMNVEV (reference sequence). V shed 5 bases, J shed 5 bases, and the junction held 7 bases outside the gene matches. The CDR3 DNA sequence: TGTGCCAGCAGTAATAGCGGGAGGTCAGGAGATACGCAGTATTTT. Its translation: CASSNSGRSGDTQYF.

The rearrangement uses TRBV5-1 and TRBJ2-2, with D perhaps matching TRBD1 (6 bases). Per the germline V gene, CDR1 is SGHRS and CDR2 is YFSETQ. This CDR3 has 16 residues. V lost 3 bases to trimming and J lost 3 bases, with 15 bases between them. The CDR3 loop reads CASSSIRQEYTGELFF. CDR3 DNA: TGCGCCAGCAGCTCCATTCGACAGGAATACACCGGGGAGCTGTTTTTT.

Comments on this clonotype: This may stem from a read error, because a much larger clone lies one nucleotide away. The rearrangement links TRBV28 to TRBJ1-4; 9 bases agree with TRBD1. Per germline, CDR1 MDHEN and CDR2 SYDVKM. This CDR3 region has 16 residues. The V segment lost 5 bases and the J segment 8 bases; nucleotides outside the gene matches: 12. CDR3 in amino acids: CASSGTRTGAEEKLFF. The CDR3 DNA reads as TGTGCCAGCAGTGGCACCAGGACAGGGGCCGAAGAAAAACTGTTTTTT.

This rearrangement joins TRBV12-3 or TRBV12-4 to TRBJ1-2; D call uncertain. The CDR3 loop spans 12 amino acids. Trimming took off 1 base at V and 10 bases at J, with 10 bases between the two ends. CDR3 protein: CASSLGGSDYTF. CDR3 in DNA: TGTGCCAGCAGTTTAGGAGGGTCCGACTACACCTTC.

As regards this clonotype: Just one base apart from a much larger clone, this may be a read error. The chain uses TRBV30 and TRBJ1-1; D is undetermined. Germline loops: CDR1 GTSNPN, CDR2 SVGIG (reference sequence). The CDR3 has 12 residues. CDR3 bases: TGTGCCCGGAGTGTACTACACACTGAAGCTTTCTTT. It yields the protein CARSVLHTEAFF.

This clonotype was found a few times. CDR3 sequence (DNA): TGCAGTGCTAGAGATTGGGCGGTCTACAATGAGCAGTTCTTC. Translated: CSARDWAVYNEQFF. This sequence joins TRBV20-1 and TRBJ2-1; D gene uncertain. The CDR3 consists of 14 residues. Germline V CDR1 and CDR2: DFQATT, SNEGSKA (reference sequence). Trimming shortened V by 0 bases and J by 3 bases, and 9 bases separated the two germline ends.

This clonotype was seen only a few times. The chain couples TRBV4-3 to TRBJ2-1; D is possibly TRBD1 (6 bases). Germline V CDR1 and CDR2: LGHNA, YSLEER. This CDR3 has 14 amino acids. Trimming removed 3 bases at V and 6 bases at J, with 12 bases between. The CDR3 region has the DNA TGCGCCAGCAGCCATCAGGGGCTTAGCAATGAGCAGTTCTTC. This sequence encodes CASSHQGLSNEQFF.

This clonotype showed up many times. The chain combines TRBV27 with TRBJ2-3, with 8 bases that match TRBD2. The junction had 6 bases not matched to a gene; V was cut back by 3 bases and J by 1 base. CDR1 and CDR2 from the germline V gene are MNHEY and SMNVEV (reference sequence). This CDR3 spans 16 amino acids. The CDR3 DNA follows: TGTGCCAGCAGTTTGCCCGGACTAGCCGGCACAGATACGCAGTATTTT. This translates into CASSLPGLAGTDTQYF.

This clonotype was counted at least ten times. V and J are TRBV7-9 and TRBJ1-5, with D possibly being TRBD1 (5 bases). The V end lost 4 bases, the J end lost 7 bases, and 14 bases lay between the germline ends. Germline CDR1 SEHNR, CDR2 FQNEAQ (reference sequence). This CDR3 has 14 amino acids. CDR3: CASSSASRDQPQHF. In nucleotides, the CDR3 is TGTGCCAGCAGCTCCGCCAGCAGGGACCAGCCCCAGCATTTT.

This clonotype was found once. The rearrangement links TRBV25-1 to TRBJ2-1, with D uncertain. The germline V and J ends were trimmed by 4 bases and 0 bases, with 7 bases remaining between them. Per germline, CDR1 MGHDK and CDR2 SYGVNS. The CDR3 runs to 14 residues. CDR3 amino acids: CASSGVTSYNEQFF. As DNA, the CDR3 is TGTGCCAGCAGTGGGGTGACCTCCTACAATGAGCAGTTCTTC.

This clonotype was observed once. This chain uses TRBV29-1 with TRBJ2-7; 9 positions agree with TRBD1. The CDR3 loop spans 14 amino acids. The J segment lost 5 bases and the V segment lost 2 bases, leaving 7 bases of the junction unmatched. Per germline, CDR1 SQVTM and CDR2 ANQGSEA. The chain's CDR3 is CSVERGTGHDEQYF. CDR3 nucleotide sequence: TGCAGCGTTGAACGAGGGACAGGGCACGACGAGCAGTACTTC.

The V gene is TRBV6-1, the J gene TRBJ2-2; possible D gene TRBD1, 5 bases. The V and J ends lost 6 bases and 2 bases respectively, with 16 bases between them. CDR3 length: 16 amino acids. The germline V gene encodes CDR1 MNHNS and CDR2 SASEGT. DNA of the CDR3: TGTGCCAGCAGCCCCGGCGGTTGGGGCAACACCGGGGAGCTGTTTTTT. This translates into CASSPGGWGNTGELFF.

This clonotype occurred many times. J is TRBJ2-5 and V is TRBV12-3 or TRBV12-4; D remains ambiguous. Between the trimmed V and J ends, which lost 6 bases and 2 bases, there was a span of 13 bases. The CDR3 loop spans 14 amino acids. CDR3 region: CASSPPPEQETQYF. Written as DNA, the CDR3 is TGTGCCAGCAGCCCCCCCCCCGAACAAGAGACCCAGTACTTC.

The chain has TRBV6-5 and TRBJ2-2; possible D gene TRBD2, 7 bases. Trimming took 4 bases from V and 5 from J, leaving 20 bases between them. CDR1 is MNHEY, CDR2 SVGAGI, per germline. The CDR3 loop spans 17 amino acids. CDR3 sequence (DNA): TGTGCCAGCAGTTGGGGTACGGGGGGCGCGGAAACCGGGGAGCTGTTTTTT. It specifies CASSWGTGGAETGELFF.

The table lists this clonotype with a count of one. The chain couples TRBV10-3 to TRBJ2-5, with D maybe TRBD2 (5 bases). Trimming pared 6 bases from V and 3 bases from J, leaving 11 bases between. Germline V CDR1 and CDR2: ENHRY, SYGVKD. This CDR3 has 13 residues. CDR3 residues: CAISLSEEETQYF. The CDR3 DNA is TGTGCCATCAGCCTTAGCGAGGAAGAGACCCAGTACTTC.

Many counts were recorded for this clonotype. The chain uses TRBV5-4 and TRBJ2-1, with D uncertain. This CDR3 is 17 amino acids long. CDR1 is SGHNT and CDR2 is YYREEE in the germline V gene (reference sequence). Trimming stripped 1 base from V and 0 bases from J, with 14 bases between. In DNA form, the CDR3 reads TGTGCCAGCAGCTTGAAAACCGGTACTCACTCCTACAATGAGCAGTTCTTC. Translated, it gives CASSLKTGTHSYNEQFF.

V gene TRBV6-1 combines with J gene TRBJ1-1, with D unresolved. V lost 5 bases and J lost 0, with 10 bases in between. The CDR3 totals 14 residues. CDR1 and CDR2 from the germline V gene are MNHNS and SASEGT. The CDR3 spells CASSLHGVNTEAFF. Here the CDR3 DNA reads TGTGCCAGCAGTCTCCATGGGGTGAACACTGAAGCTTTCTTT.

This clonotype has at least ten counts. CDR3 in amino acids: CASSLEDSDILENEQFF. In DNA form, the CDR3 reads TGTGCCAGCAGCTTAGAAGATAGCGACATCCTGGAAAATGAGCAGTTCTTC. V is TRBV11-2 and J is TRBJ2-1; TRBD2 is a possible D gene (5 bases). Germline CDR1 and CDR2: SGHAT and FQNNGV. The V and J ends lost 0 bases and 7 bases respectively, with 19 bases between them. The CDR3 covers 17 residues.

Remarks on this clonotype: A much bigger clone sits one base away, suggesting this may be a read error. This sequence joins TRBV20-1 and TRBJ2-7; 7 nucleotides align to TRBD1. Per the germline V gene, CDR1 is DFQATT and CDR2 is SNEGSKA (reference sequence). The CDR3 runs 14 residues. In DNA, the CDR3 is TGCAGTGCTAGGCCAAGGGACAGCCCCTACGAGCCGTACTTC. Translating it yields CSARPRDSPYEPYF.

This clonotype was observed at least ten times. This rearrangement joins TRBV7-2 to TRBJ1-1; D perhaps matches TRBD1 (6 bases). The CDR3 runs to 17 residues. V was clipped by 5 bases and J by 2 bases, with 21 bases between them. Germline CDR1 is SGHTA and CDR2 is FQGNSA. CDR3 amino acids: CASSPLTGEFVNTEAFF. The CDR3 DNA reads TGTGCCAGCAGCCCCCTGACAGGAGAGTTCGTTAACACTGAAGCTTTCTTT.

V gene TRBV20-1 combines with J gene TRBJ1-1, with 7 bases fitting TRBD1. V lost 6 bases, J lost 1 base, and 8 bases stayed unmatched. The CDR3 has 14 residues. Germline lookup yields CDR1 DFQATT and CDR2 SNEGSKA (reference sequence). The CDR3 reads CSALRGAPNTEAFF. The CDR3 region has the DNA TGCAGTGCCCTCAGGGGGGCCCCGAACACTGAAGCTTTCTTT.

This clonotype showed up many times. In DNA, the CDR3 is TGTGCCAGCTCCCTTTCGACCGACAGTACAGAAGCTTTCTTT. Protein product: CASSLSTDSTEAFF. The V and J genes are TRBV18 and TRBJ1-1, with D possibly being TRBD1 (5 bases). V lost 6 bases to trimming and J lost 8 bases, with 19 bases between them. The CDR3 runs to 14 residues. Germline CDR1 is KGHSH and CDR2 is LQKENI.

This clonotype was seen many times. The chain uses TRBV5-8 and TRBJ2-7; D remains ambiguous. Looked up from germline, CDR1 is SGHTS and CDR2 is YDEGEE. The germline V and J ends were trimmed by 6 bases and 7 bases, with 11 bases remaining between them. This CDR3 has 11 residues. The CDR3 region is CASTSPVEQYF. Written as DNA, the CDR3 is TGTGCCAGCACTTCCCCCGTGGAGCAGTACTTC. Full variable domain (remainder filled in from reference TRBV5-8 and TRBJ2-7): EAGVTQSPTHLIKTRGQQATLRCSPISGHTSVYWYQQALGLGLQFLLWYDEGEERNRGNFPPRFSGRQFPNYSSELNVNALELEDSALYLCASTSPVEQYFGPGTRLTVT.

The chain joins TRBV13 to TRBJ2-1, with 7 bases lining up with TRBD1. Germline V gene sequence: CDR1 PRHDT, CDR2 FYEKMQ (reference sequence). The CDR3 spans 15 residues. J lost 6 bases, V lost 0 bases, and 5 bases had no gene match. Here the CDR3 DNA reads TGTGCCAGCAGCTTAGGGACAGGGTTCGGCAATGAGCAGTTCTTC. Amino acids: CASSLGTGFGNEQFF. Together with reference TRBV13 and TRBJ2-1, the CDR3 gives the full variable domain: AAGVIQSPRHLIKEKRETATLKCYPIPRHDTVYWYQQGPGQDPQFLISFYEKMQSDKGSIPDRFSAQQFSDYHSELNMSSLELGDSALYFCASSLGTGFGNEQFFGPGTRLTVL.

This sequence joins TRBV4-1 and TRBJ2-7; TRBD1 might be the D (6 bases). Deletions cut 3 bases from V and 5 bases from J, with 11 bases between. The CDR3 has 13 residues. The germline gives CDR1 MGHRA, CDR2 YSYEKL. The CDR3 protein is CASSQSRQDEQYF. CDR3 DNA sequence: TGCGCCAGCAGCCAGAGCCGACAGGACGAGCAGTACTTC.

This clonotype has a count of ten or more. The gene calls are TRBV6-2 or TRBV6-3 and TRBJ2-1; unclear D gene. This CDR3 is built from 12 residues. The ends were cut back, 5 bases at V and 9 bases at J, with 11 bases in the middle. The V gene's germline CDR1 is MNHEY and CDR2 SVGEGT. The CDR3 DNA follows: TGTGCCAGCAGTCAACCTGCTAGTGAGCAGTTCTTC. It codes for CASSQPASEQFF.

There are many counts of this clonotype. J is TRBJ1-2 and V is TRBV12-3 or TRBV12-4, with TRBD1 matching 8 bases. J gave up 14 bases and V 5 bases, and 7 bases lay outside the gene matches. The length of the CDR3 is 11 residues. CDR3 amino acids: CASSGRDRKTF. CDR3 nucleotide sequence: TGTGCCAGCAGTGGCCGGGACAGGAAGACCTTC.